The 3 T cell receptor beta chains below were found in one sample sequenced in a study of response to subunit inactivated influenza vaccine (dated by TCRdb to the late 2010s). Library preparation employed RT-PCR. The data were produced on an Illumina HiSeq 2500. TCRdb reprocessed the public reads (quality trimming at Q25 with fastp, clone calling with MiXCR) and kept in-frame beta chains. CDR3 protein duplicates are merged, each entry listing the most common genes and DNA. The sample table lists about 570,000 distinct CDR3 sequences, 10% to 12% of them with a count of one. Of the sample, roughly 9.6% falls within the top ten clones. These same data were also listed under a study on T cells expressing NK-cell markers. As described in the second report: TCR beta cDNA libraries were made by 5'RACE template switching that added a universal primer site and unique molecular identifiers.

The sequencing here drew on PBMCs from blood, taken on the day of vaccination. The source is a man between 50 and 59 years old who received an inactivated influenza vaccine. Donor details come from another sample of the same person, matched by shared clones.

The chain has TRBV28 and TRBJ2-1; D possibly matches TRBD1 or TRBD2 (6 bases each). CDR1 is MDHEN, CDR2 SYDVKM, per germline. V was clipped by 10 bases and J by 7 bases, with 23 bases between them. This CDR3 contains 15 residues. The CDR3 region is CATQPGAPRLNEQFF. The CDR3 nucleotides read TGTGCCACCCAGCCGGGGGCCCCAAGGTTAAATGAGCAGTTCTTC.

This clonotype was seen many times. This rearrangement joins TRBV28 to TRBJ2-3; TRBD2 agrees at 14 bases. Germline lookup yields CDR1 MDHEN and CDR2 SYDVKM. The CDR3 sequence is 14 residues long. J was trimmed by 7 bases and V by 6 bases; bases with no gene match: 3. The CDR3 DNA reads as TGTGCCAGCAGCCGGACTAGCGGGAGGAATACGCAGTATTTT. Encoded protein: CASSRTSGRNTQYF. The variable domain in full, with the rest retrieved from reference TRBV28 and TRBJ2-3, is DVKVTQSSRYLVKRTGEKVFLECVQDMDHENMFWYRQDPGLGLRLIYFSYDVKMKEKGDIPEGYSVSREKKERFSLILESASTNQTSMYLCASSRTSGRNTQYFGPGTRLTVL.

This clonotype was seen ten or more times. This rearrangement joins TRBV6-1 to TRBJ1-2, with TRBD1 as a possible D gene (6 bases). The germline V gene has CDR1 MNHNS and CDR2 SASEGT. The CDR3 runs 13 residues. Trimming took 5 bases from V and 4 from J, leaving 11 bases between them. The CDR3 nucleotides are TGTGCCAGCAGTCGGACAGTAGCCTATGGCTACACCTTC. Translating gives CASSRTVAYGYTF.